This is a list of T cell receptor beta chains from one sample in a study of OX40 agonist ivuxolimab in advanced cancers. Produced via immunoSEQ multiplex PCR; TCRdb's table is partial and in-frame only. The sample carries more than 45,000 clones, approximately 86% recorded once. The source was CD4+ or CD8+ T cells sorted from blood, collected in a trial of the OX40 agonist ivuxolimab. The receptors stem from an adult with an advanced solid tumor such as melanoma, head and neck, liver or kidney cancer. Each CDR3 is given with its conserved first and last residue. The order of the fields is V gene, clone size, CDR3 length, J gene, CDR3 protein. Clone sizes are given selectively: once, few, many, or a class where the clone is expanded.

TRBV18,.,15,TRBJ2-3,CASSPGLAGADTQYF
TRBV4-1,.,15,TRBJ2-2,CASSQAGTSAGELFF
TRBV9,.,14,TRBJ2-5,CASSVGLMKETQYF
TRBV6-6,once,14,TRBJ2-7,CASREDRKGLEQYF
TRBV30,.,18,TRBJ2-2,CAWSTHLKSPSYTGELFF
TRBV27,.,14,TRBJ2-7,CASGAGQIPYEQYF
TRBV5-1,.,17,TRBJ1-3,CASSLVSGQGAGNTIYF
TRBV11-2,.,13,TRBJ2-1,CASSPRPDNEQFF
TRBV30,.,12,TRBJ1-2,CAWSSANYGYTF
TRBV7-2,.,14,TRBJ2-5,CASSFNRAKETQYF
TRBV30,.,11,TRBJ1-1,CAWSEVGGAFF
TRBV4-1,.,16,TRBJ1-5,CASSQDWEDFREPQHF
TRBV7-2,.,15,TRBJ2-7,CASSLTAGAPYEQYF
TRBV27,.,15,TRBJ2-5,CASSSRGRGGETQYF
TRBV6-6,.,12,TRBJ1-1,CASLLGETEAFF
TRBV4-1,.,17,TRBJ2-5,CASSQAPGQTTQETQYF
TRBV7-9,.,13,TRBJ2-5,CASSRGSQETQYF
TRBV6-1,.,16,TRBJ1-1,CASSEIIDRSGTEAFF
TRBV13,.,14,TRBJ2-5,CASSRGPAPETQYF
TRBV7-9,.,14,TRBJ2-5,CASSLTQGGETQYF
TRBV7-9,.,14,TRBJ2-7,CAINPGLAGNEQYF
TRBV19,.,11,TRBJ2-1,CASSTYNEQFF
TRBV7-6,.,15,TRBJ2-7,CASSRGQEVTYEQYF
TRBV5-8,.,17,TRBJ2-2,CASSLAVRQDHTGELFF